Below are 15 T cell receptor beta chains sequenced from a single sample in a study of blood T cells in healthy people across ages. Through a sample-barcoded 5' primer and a J-beta primer mix, a second PCR was run for 7 to 11 cycles. TCRdb processed the 5' RACE reads anew with MiXCR; each CDR3 protein has one entry. The sample records around 1.5 million distinct CDR3 sequences, around 59% being singletons. Source material: blood. Receptors originate from a man between 18 and 35 years old in good health.

This chain joins TRBV20-1 and TRBJ2-1; 9 nucleotides agree with TRBD1. The CDR3 covers 11 residues. Germline CDR1 reads DFQATT; CDR2 reads SNEGSKA (reference sequence). V was pared by 5 bases and J by 10 bases, with 3 bases of the junction left unmatched. The CDR3 spells CSAGDRDEQFF. CDR3 coding DNA: TGCAGTGCTGGGGACAGGGACGAGCAGTTCTTC.

The rearrangement joins TRBV18 to TRBJ2-1; D unresolved. The V and J ends lost 3 bases and 0 bases respectively, with 9 bases between them. There are 15 residues in the CDR3. Germline CDR1 KGHSH, CDR2 LQKENI. This CDR3 reads CASSPGANSYNEQFF. For the CDR3, the DNA is TGTGCCAGCTCACCGGGCGCAAACTCCTACAATGAGCAGTTCTTC. Full variable domain (outside the CDR3, taken from reference TRBV18 and TRBJ2-1): NAGVMQNPRHLVRRRGQEARLRCSPMKGHSHVYWYRQLPEEGLKFMVYLQKENIIDESGMPKERFSAEFPKEGPSILRIQQVVRGDSAAYFCASSPGANSYNEQFFGPGTRLTVL.

The chain combines TRBV29-1 with TRBJ2-3; TRBD2 is a possible D gene (6 bases). The CDR3 runs 14 residues. CDR1 is SQVTM, CDR2 ANQGSEA, per germline. V lost 3 bases and J 6 bases, leaving 16 bases between the germline ends. CDR3 bases: TGCAGCGTTGACCTGACTCTCGGAGGGGATACGCAGTATTTT. The encoded protein is CSVDLTLGGDTQYF.

The chain employs TRBV10-3 and TRBJ2-6; D unclear. The CDR3 extends over 18 amino acids. Germline V gives CDR1 ENHRY, CDR2 SYGVKD. Trimming left V 10 bases short and J 0 bases short, with 22 bases between. CDR3 sequence: CASTPGAGRISGANVLTF. The DNA for the CDR3 is TGTGCCAGCACTCCGGGCGCAGGCCGGATCTCTGGGGCCAACGTCCTGACTTTC.

The V and J genes are TRBV7-2 and TRBJ2-7, with 14 bases lining up with TRBD2. The CDR3 spans 17 residues. Per the germline V gene, CDR1 is SGHTA and CDR2 is FQGNSA. Germline trimming cut 3 bases from V and 4 bases from J; bases unmatched to any gene: 8. The CDR3 bases are TGTGCCAGCAGCTTCGGACTAGCGGGAGGTATTTGGTACGAGCAGTACTTC. Its protein product is CASSFGLAGGIWYEQYF. The whole variable domain, filled in from reference TRBV7-2 and TRBJ2-7, reads GAGVSQSPSNKVTEKGKDVELRCDPISGHTALYWYRQSLGQGLEFLIYFQGNSAPDKSGLPSDRFSAERTGGSVSTLTIQRTQQEDSAVYLCASSFGLAGGIWYEQYFGPGTRLTVT.

The CDR3 protein is CASSGQGKGEQFF. The CDR3, as DNA: TGTGCCAGTTCTGGACAGGGGAAGGGTGAGCAGTTCTTC. V usage is TRBV11-3 and J usage is TRBJ2-1; TRBD1 matches at 9 bases. In germline, CDR1 is SGHNT, CDR2 YENEEA. The CDR3 covers 13 residues. J gave up 9 bases and V 9 bases, and 9 bases lay outside the gene matches.

The V and J genes are TRBV6-1 and TRBJ1-2; D gene unclear. Germline-derived CDR1 and CDR2 are MNHNS and SASEGT. Trimming took off 3 bases at V and 4 bases at J, with 6 bases between the two ends. The CDR3 is 12 residues long. The CDR3: CASSDNLYGYTF. DNA of the CDR3: TGTGCCAGCAGTGATAACCTCTATGGCTACACCTTC.

The V and J genes are TRBV2 and TRBJ2-1; D is unresolved. Between the trimmed V and J ends, which lost 5 bases and 2 bases, there was a span of 10 bases. The CDR3 loop spans 14 amino acids. Germline CDR1 is SNHLY and CDR2 is FYNNEI. The CDR3 DNA reads as TGTGCCAGCAGTAGATCGGGTACCTACAATGAGCAGTTCTTC. This codes for CASSRSGTYNEQFF.

This clonotype turned up a few times. The CDR3 DNA reads TGTGCCAGCAGTTTATCCGCCGGCGAGAGATACAATGAGCAGTTCTTC. As protein: CASSLSAGERYNEQFF. The chain carries TRBV27 and TRBJ2-1; D is ambiguous. V gave up 0 bases and J gave up 4 bases, with 13 bases separating them. Germline CDR1 and CDR2: MNHEY and SMNVEV (reference sequence). The CDR3 consists of 16 residues.

The chain uses TRBV25-1 and TRBJ2-5, with TRBD1 matching over 9 bases. Germline V gene data show CDR1 as MGHDK and CDR2 as SYGVNS. Trimming took 1 base from V and 2 from J; bases not matched to a gene: 8. The CDR3 has 17 residues. The CDR3 region has the DNA TGTGCCAGCAGTGAATGGGGGCGGACAGGGGTTCAAGAGACCCAGTACTTC. It yields the protein CASSEWGRTGVQETQYF.

The chain joins TRBV27 to TRBJ2-1, with TRBD2 matching over 8 bases. The ends lost 2 bases at V and 4 bases at J; junction bases unmatched: 1. The germline CDR1 and CDR2 sequences are MNHEY and SMNVEV (reference sequence). This CDR3 has 14 amino acids. The CDR3 coding sequence is TGTGCCAGCAGTTTAATAGCGGGGTACAATGAGCAGTTCTTC. It encodes CASSLIAGYNEQFF.

There are a few counts of this clonotype. The J gene is TRBJ2-7, the V gene TRBV4-1; 12 bases align to TRBD2. The CDR3 extends over 15 amino acids. The germline gives CDR1 MGHRA, CDR2 YSYEKL. After removal of 2 bases from V and 3 bases from J, the junction contained 2 bases not matched to a gene. The CDR3 sequence is CASSQTLAGGYEQYF. DNA of the CDR3: TGCGCCAGCAGCCAAACACTAGCGGGGGGCTACGAGCAGTACTTC.

The rearrangement links TRBV20-1 to TRBJ2-7; D remains ambiguous. Germline V gene lookup returns CDR1 DFQATT and CDR2 SNEGSKA (reference sequence). There are 12 residues in the CDR3. Trimming removed 6 bases at V and 2 bases at J, with 11 bases between. CDR3 protein: CSARRKTYEQYF. The CDR3 bases are TGCAGTGCGAGACGCAAAACCTACGAGCAGTACTTC.

This clonotype was observed a handful of times. The chain carries TRBV7-9 and TRBJ2-6, with a possible D match to TRBD1 (6 bases). Germline-derived CDR1 and CDR2 are SEHNR and FQNEAQ (reference sequence). Trimming pared 0 bases from V and 2 bases from J, leaving 20 bases between. This CDR3 has 20 residues. This CDR3 reads CASSLALRLWTDTGANVLTF. The CDR3 DNA reads as TGTGCCAGCAGCTTAGCATTACGGCTCTGGACAGACACTGGGGCCAACGTCCTGACTTTC. The full variable domain, in which reference TRBV7-9 and TRBJ2-6 provide the parts outside the CDR3, is DTGVSQNPRHKITKRGQNVTFRCDPISEHNRLYWYRQTLGQGPEFLTYFQNEAQLEKSRLLSDRFSAERPKGSFSTLEIQRTEQGDSAMYLCASSLALRLWTDTGANVLTFGAGSRLTVL.

This clonotype was counted between two and nine times. The CDR3 nucleotides read TGTGCCAGTGGCTTCCGGTCAGTCGGTGGCTACACCTTC. Translation gives CASGFRSVGGYTF. This chain uses TRBV19 with TRBJ1-2; D gene ambiguous. CDR1 is LNHDA and CDR2 is SQIVND in the germline V gene (reference sequence). V shed 8 bases and J shed 7 bases, with 17 bases lying between them. The CDR3 totals 13 residues.